A selection of T cell receptor beta chains follows, all from one sample in a study of CD8 T cells in Susac syndrome. TCRdb re-called the immunoSEQ multiplex PCR reads with MiXCR, one entry per CDR3 protein. The sample holds about 160,000 distinct CDR3 sequences, roughly 95% seen once. Sequenced material: CD4+ T cells from PBMCs. These receptors all come from a human donor with Susac syndrome. Both conserved end residues are part of each CDR3. The order of the fields is clone size, V gene, J gene, D gene, CDR3 DNA, CDR3 protein. The D gene is left open where the match is weak. Only some rows state a clone size, as once, few, many or a class for expanded clones.

-,TRBV4-3,TRBJ2-4,TRBD1,TGCGCCAGCAGCCTCCAGGTCCCGGGACAGGGGGCCAAAAACATTCAGTACTTC,CASSLQVPGQGAKNIQYF
-,TRBV29-1,TRBJ2-5,TRBD1,TGCAGCGTAAAACCGGGACAGGGCACGGAGACCCAGTACTTC,CSVKPGQGTETQYF
-,TRBV20-1,TRBJ1-1,-,TGCAGTGCTAGTGGGGCCGTGATGGGGAGACCCATGAACACTGAAGCTTTCTTT,CSASGAVMGRPMNTEAFF
-,TRBV2,TRBJ1-5,-,TGTGCCAGCAGTGAAGCCGGGCTCTTTCAGCCCCAGCATTTT,CASSEAGLFQPQHF
-,TRBV5-6,TRBJ2-5,TRBD2,TGTGCCAGCAGCTCCTTTAGCGGGAGGGCCCGGGAGACCCAGTACTTC,CASSSFSGRARETQYF
-,TRBV5-1,TRBJ2-2,-,TGCGCCAGCAGCGATCAGGGTGGGCGGCCGTTTTTT,CASSDQGGRPFF
-,TRBV7-2,TRBJ1-1,-,TGTGCCAGCAGCCCTACTAGAACTGAAGCTTTCTTT,CASSPTRTEAFF
-,TRBV29-1,TRBJ2-3,-,TGCAGCGTTGAAGATGCTGATACGCAGTATTTT,CSVEDADTQYF
few,TRBV12-3/TRBV12-4,TRBJ2-5,-,TGTGCCAGCGAAGTTGGCCAGACCGGGACCCAGTACTTC,CASEVGQTGTQYF
-,TRBV7-8,TRBJ1-6,-,TGTGCCAGCAGCTTAGGTTGGCAAGATTCACCCCTCCACTTT,CASSLGWQDSPLHF
once,TRBV27,TRBJ1-2,TRBD1,TGTGCCAGCAGTTTCAACTGGGGACAGAATGGCTACACCTTC,CASSFNWGQNGYTF
once,TRBV4-3,TRBJ2-5,TRBD2,TGCGCCAGCAGCCAAGGTGGTAGCGGGAGTCCGGAGACCCAGTACTTC,CASSQGGSGSPETQYF
-,TRBV7-2,TRBJ1-6,-,TGTGCCAGCCGCGGGGTTGAGGGGTCCGGGTCACCCCTCCACTTT,CASRGVEGSGSPLHF
-,TRBV20-1,TRBJ1-5,-,TGCAGTGCTACCGCTTATGAACAGGGTAGCAATCAGCCCCAGCATTTT,CSATAYEQGSNQPQHF
-,TRBV20-1,TRBJ2-2,-,TGCAGTGCTCAGGACTGGGGTAACACCGGGGAGCTGTTTTTT,CSAQDWGNTGELFF
-,TRBV14,TRBJ1-4,-,TGTGCCAGCAGCCAAGGCGGCGCGGGCGAAAAACTGTTTTTT,CASSQGGAGEKLFF
-,TRBV2,TRBJ2-5,-,TGTGCCAGCAGTGAAGGTCAGGGGGACTTGACCCAGTACTTC,CASSEGQGDLTQYF
-,TRBV25-1,TRBJ2-1,-,TGTGCCAGCAGTGAAACAGGACGGAACTACAATGAGCAGTTCTTC,CASSETGRNYNEQFF
-,TRBV3-1,TRBJ2-7,-,TGTGCCAGCAGCCAAGATCCGACTGGCTACGAGCAGTACTTC,CASSQDPTGYEQYF
-,TRBV3-1,TRBJ1-4,-,TGTGCCAGCAAAGCCTCACTTACTGGGAAACTGTTTTTT,CASKASLTGKLFF
-,TRBV29-1,TRBJ2-7,-,TGCAGCGTTGAAGATCGGGCAAACGAGCAGTACTTC,CSVEDRANEQYF
once,TRBV15,TRBJ2-1,-,TGTGCCACCAGCAGAGATGAGGGGTCGAATGGGGTAAATGAGCAGTTCTTC,CATSRDEGSNGVNEQFF
-,TRBV3-1,TRBJ2-5,-,TGTGCCAGCAGCCATCTTGGGTCAGAGACCCAGTACTTC,CASSHLGSETQYF
-,TRBV20-1,TRBJ2-5,-,TGCAGTGCTAGAGGTCGGGGTAGCTTGGGAGAGACCCAGTACTTC,CSARGRGSLGETQYF
-,TRBV20-1,TRBJ2-5,-,TGCAGTGCCAAACCCACTAACCAATTTAACCAAGAGACCCAGTACTTC,CSAKPTNQFNQETQYF
-,TRBV5-1,TRBJ2-3,-,TGCGCCAGCAGCCTGGGCGTAGGCGGGGATAGCACAGATACGCAGTATTTT,CASSLGVGGDSTDTQYF
-,TRBV19,TRBJ1-5,-,TGTGCCAGTAGTATCCGCTTAGGGTCTCAGCCCCAGCATTTT,CASSIRLGSQPQHF
-,TRBV24-1,TRBJ2-5,-,TGTGCCACCAGAGGATGGGGGGGCGAGACCCAGTACTTC,CATRGWGGETQYF
-,TRBV10-3,TRBJ1-1,TRBD1,TGTGCCATCAGGCCGGGACAGGGGGCTACTGAAGCTTTCTTT,CAIRPGQGATEAFF
-,TRBV20-1,TRBJ1-2,-,TGCAGTGCTAGGGAGGGACTCTATGGCTACACCTTC,CSAREGLYGYTF
-,TRBV4-2,TRBJ1-2,-,TGTGCCAGCAGCGGGAACAGCCTTTCGAGCTACACCTTC,CASSGNSLSSYTF
-,TRBV29-1,TRBJ1-2,-,TGCAGCGTCACAGGGAACTATGGCTACACCTTC,CSVTGNYGYTF